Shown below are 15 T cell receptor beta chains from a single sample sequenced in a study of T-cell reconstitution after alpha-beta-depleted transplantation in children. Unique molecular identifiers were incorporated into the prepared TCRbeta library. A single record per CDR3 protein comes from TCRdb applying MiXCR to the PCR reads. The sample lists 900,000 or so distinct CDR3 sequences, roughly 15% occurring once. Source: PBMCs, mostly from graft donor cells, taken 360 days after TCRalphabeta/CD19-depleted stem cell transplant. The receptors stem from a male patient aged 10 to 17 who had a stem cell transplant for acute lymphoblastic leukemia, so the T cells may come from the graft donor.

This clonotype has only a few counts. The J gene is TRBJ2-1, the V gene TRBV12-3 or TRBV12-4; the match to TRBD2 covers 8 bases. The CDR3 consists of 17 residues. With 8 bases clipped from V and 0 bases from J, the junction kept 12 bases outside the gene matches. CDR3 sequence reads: CASWGAGGPVSYNEQFF. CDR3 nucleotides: TGTGCCAGCTGGGGGGCGGGAGGCCCTGTCTCCTACAATGAGCAGTTCTTC.

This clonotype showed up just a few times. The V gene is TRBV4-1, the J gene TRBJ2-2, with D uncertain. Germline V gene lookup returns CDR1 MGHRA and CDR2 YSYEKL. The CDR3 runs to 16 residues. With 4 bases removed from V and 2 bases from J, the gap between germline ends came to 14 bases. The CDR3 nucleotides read TGCGCCAGCAGCCCGTACCGAAATCCTAACACCGGGGAGCTGTTTTTT. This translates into CASSPYRNPNTGELFF.

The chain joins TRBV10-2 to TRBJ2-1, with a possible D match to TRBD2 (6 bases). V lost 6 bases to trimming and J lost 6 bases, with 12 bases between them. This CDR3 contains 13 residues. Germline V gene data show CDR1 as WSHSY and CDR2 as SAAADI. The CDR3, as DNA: TGCGCCAGCAGCATGACTAGTTTCAATGAGCAGTTCTTC. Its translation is CASSMTSFNEQFF.

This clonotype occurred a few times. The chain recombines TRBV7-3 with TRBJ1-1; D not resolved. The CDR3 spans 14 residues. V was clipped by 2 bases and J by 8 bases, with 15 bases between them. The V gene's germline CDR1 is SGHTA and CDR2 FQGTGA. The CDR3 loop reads CASSLERQDVEAFF. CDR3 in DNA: TGTGCCAGCAGCTTAGAGAGGCAGGACGTCGAAGCTTTCTTT.

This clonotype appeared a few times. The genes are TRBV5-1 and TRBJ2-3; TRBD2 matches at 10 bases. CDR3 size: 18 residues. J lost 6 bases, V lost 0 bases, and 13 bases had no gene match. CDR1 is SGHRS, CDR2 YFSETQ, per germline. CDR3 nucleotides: TGCGCCAGCAGCTTGGGCCAGCGGGAGGGCCAATCAAAGGATACGCAGTATTTT. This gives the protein CASSLGQREGQSKDTQYF.

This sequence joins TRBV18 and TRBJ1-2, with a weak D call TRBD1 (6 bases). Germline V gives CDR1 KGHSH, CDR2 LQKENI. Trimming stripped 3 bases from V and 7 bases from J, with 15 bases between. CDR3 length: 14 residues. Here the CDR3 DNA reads TGTGCCAGCTCACCGTCGTGGGGGCCGGGTGGCTACACCTTC. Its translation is CASSPSWGPGGYTF.

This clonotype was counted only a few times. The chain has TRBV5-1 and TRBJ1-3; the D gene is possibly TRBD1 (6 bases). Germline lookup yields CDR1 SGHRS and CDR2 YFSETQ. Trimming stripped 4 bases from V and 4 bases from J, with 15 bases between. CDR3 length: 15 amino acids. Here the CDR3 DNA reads TGCGCCAGCAGCCAACAGGGACCGGTGGGAAACACCATATATTTT. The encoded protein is CASSQQGPVGNTIYF. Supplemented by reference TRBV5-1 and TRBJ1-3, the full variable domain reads KAGVTQTPRYLIKTRGQQVTLSCSPISGHRSVSWYQQTPGQGLQFLFEYFSETQRNKGNFPGRFSGRQFSNSRSEMNVSTLELGDSALYLCASSQQGPVGNTIYFGEGSWLTVV.

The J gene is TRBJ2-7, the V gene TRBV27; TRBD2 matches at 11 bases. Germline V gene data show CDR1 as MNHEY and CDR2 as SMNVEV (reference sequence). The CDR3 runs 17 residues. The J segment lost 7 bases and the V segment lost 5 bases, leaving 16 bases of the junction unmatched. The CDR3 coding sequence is TGTGCCAGCAGTACGTCTAGCGGGAGGCCCTTAGAATTGGAGCAGTACTTC. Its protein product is CASSTSSGRPLELEQYF.

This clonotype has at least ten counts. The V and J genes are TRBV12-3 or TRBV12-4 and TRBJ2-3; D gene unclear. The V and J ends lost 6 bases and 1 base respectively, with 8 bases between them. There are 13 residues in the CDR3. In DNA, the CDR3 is TGTGCCAGCAGCCCCACCGGCACAGATACGCAGTATTTT. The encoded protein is CASSPTGTDTQYF.

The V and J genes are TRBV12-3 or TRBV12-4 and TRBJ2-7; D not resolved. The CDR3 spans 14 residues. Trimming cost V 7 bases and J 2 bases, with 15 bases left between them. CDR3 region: CASNSPLSPYEQYF. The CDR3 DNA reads TGTGCCAGCAATTCCCCCTTGTCACCCTACGAGCAGTACTTC.

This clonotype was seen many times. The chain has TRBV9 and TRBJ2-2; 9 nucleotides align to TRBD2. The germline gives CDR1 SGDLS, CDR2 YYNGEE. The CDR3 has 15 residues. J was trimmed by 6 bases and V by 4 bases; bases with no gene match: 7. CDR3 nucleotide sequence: TGTGCCAGCAGCACCCCGGGACTAGCCGCCGGGGAGCTGTTTTTT. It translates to CASSTPGLAAGELFF.

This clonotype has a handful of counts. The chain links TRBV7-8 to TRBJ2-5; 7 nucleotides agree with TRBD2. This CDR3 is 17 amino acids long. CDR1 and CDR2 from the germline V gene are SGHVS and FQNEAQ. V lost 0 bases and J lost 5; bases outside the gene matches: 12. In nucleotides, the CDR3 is TGTGCCAGCAGCTTAGCGGGCCTCAGGGCCGGGAGGGAGACCCAGTACTTC. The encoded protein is CASSLAGLRAGRETQYF.

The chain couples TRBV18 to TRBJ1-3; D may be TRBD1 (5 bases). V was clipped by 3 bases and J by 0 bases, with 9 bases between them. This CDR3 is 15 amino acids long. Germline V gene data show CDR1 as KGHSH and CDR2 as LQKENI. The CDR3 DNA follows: TGTGCCAGCTCACCCAGGGTGAGCTCTGGAAACACCATATATTTT. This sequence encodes CASSPRVSSGNTIYF.

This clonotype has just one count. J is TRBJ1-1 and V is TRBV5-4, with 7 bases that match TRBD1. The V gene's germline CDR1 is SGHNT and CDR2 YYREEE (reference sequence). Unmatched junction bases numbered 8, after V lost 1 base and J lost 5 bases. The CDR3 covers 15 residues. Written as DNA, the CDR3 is TGTGCCAGCAGCTTGAGTGAAGGGGGCTGGACTGAAGCTTTCTTT. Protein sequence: CASSLSEGGWTEAFF.

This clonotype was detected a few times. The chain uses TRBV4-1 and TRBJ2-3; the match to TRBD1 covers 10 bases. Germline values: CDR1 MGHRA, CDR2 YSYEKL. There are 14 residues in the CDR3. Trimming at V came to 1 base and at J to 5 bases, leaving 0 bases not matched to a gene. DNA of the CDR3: TGCGCCAGCAGCCAAGGGACAGGGGGAGATACGCAGTATTTT. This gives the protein CASSQGTGGDTQYF.